A single sample gave rise to the 22 T cell receptor beta chains below, sequenced in a study of molecular identifiers for immune sequencing clone quantification. One entry per CDR3 protein, called by TCRdb with MiXCR from the PCR reads. The data show 63,000 or so distinct CDR3 sequences, about 17% seen once. The sequenced sample consisted of naive CD8+ T cells from blood, with Jurkat cell RNA spiked in. Subset in this sample: FACS-sorted CD8+CD4-CCR7+CD45RA+ naive T cells. Receptor source: a human donor in good health. Some libraries in this study had Jurkat cell RNA spiked in.

This clonotype was seen at least ten times. The chain uses TRBV11-3 and TRBJ2-1, with a tentative D call TRBD2 (7 bases). V was shortened by 5 bases and J by 5 bases, with 19 bases between the two germline ends. The CDR3 loop spans 16 amino acids. From germline, CDR1 is SGHNT and CDR2 YENEEA. DNA of the CDR3: TGTGCCAGCAGCACCCCTAAGGGGGGGTCGGACAATGAGCAGTTCTTC. This translates into CASSTPKGGSDNEQFF.

This rearrangement joins TRBV11-2 to TRBJ2-5, with D hard to call. Germline-derived CDR1 and CDR2 are SGHAT and FQNNGV. CDR3 size: 15 residues. Trimming stripped 8 bases from V and 5 bases from J, with 21 bases between. CDR3 protein: CASRSHKAGRETQYF. For the CDR3, the DNA is TGTGCCAGCCGCAGTCACAAGGCCGGTCGGGAGACCCAGTACTTC.

V is TRBV27 and J is TRBJ2-1; the match to TRBD2 covers 9 bases. This CDR3 has 13 amino acids. Germline lookup yields CDR1 MNHEY and CDR2 SMNVEV (reference sequence). V dropped 8 bases and J dropped 7; count of bases not matched to a gene: 6. CDR3 bases: TGTGCCAGCGCCAGCGGGAGGTCAAATGAGCAGTTCTTC. Its protein is CASASGRSNEQFF.

The rearrangement links TRBV10-2 to TRBJ2-1; D call uncertain. The CDR3 covers 13 residues. CDR1 WSHSY and CDR2 SAAADI come from the germline V gene. V lost 2 bases and J lost 2, with 4 bases in between. This CDR3 reads CASSETPYNEQFF. DNA for the CDR3: TGCGCCAGCAGTGAGACGCCCTACAATGAGCAGTTCTTC.

There are many counts of this clonotype. The chain uses TRBV6-5 and TRBJ2-3; D remains unclear. Trimming removed 3 bases from V and 6 bases from J, with 10 bases in between. This CDR3 is 13 amino acids long. CDR1 is MNHEY and CDR2 is SVGAGI in the germline V gene. CDR3 nucleotide sequence: TGTGCCAGCAGTTATTTCCAAGCGGATACGCAGTATTTT. It encodes CASSYFQADTQYF.

Details on this clonotype: A much larger clone sits a single nucleotide away, making a read error possible. The chain combines TRBV5-3 with TRBJ2-3; 13 positions match TRBD2. TRBV5-3 is flagged as an ORF with uncertain function. This CDR3 is built from 17 residues. The CDR3 region has the DNA TGTGCCAGCAGCTCTGGGCCGACTAGCGGGGGGCAAGATACGCGGTATTTT. Protein: CASSSGPTSGGQDTRYF.

This clonotype was picked up a small number of times. The chain carries TRBV6-5 and TRBJ2-1; 12 positions match TRBD2. Trimming removed 0 bases from V and 4 bases from J; junction bases left unmatched: 10. Germline CDR1 MNHEY, CDR2 SVGAGI. The CDR3 is made up of 19 amino acids. The chain's CDR3 is CASSYSRLAGDGPYNEQFF. CDR3 nucleotide sequence: TGTGCCAGCAGTTACTCGAGACTAGCGGGAGATGGCCCGTACAATGAGCAGTTCTTC.

This clonotype has a count of ten or more. The chain employs TRBV25-1 and TRBJ1-2, with D perhaps matching TRBD1 (5 bases). The germline V gene encodes CDR1 MGHDK and CDR2 SYGVNS. V lost 2 bases, J lost 8 bases, and 18 bases lay in between. The CDR3 is 15 amino acids. The CDR3 loop reads CASSETVGLRRGYTF. The DNA for the CDR3 is TGTGCCAGCAGTGAAACGGTGGGACTGAGGAGGGGCTACACCTTC.

This clonotype was seen many times. The chain combines TRBV2 with TRBJ1-1, with D possibly matching TRBD1 (6 bases). This CDR3 region has 14 residues. V lost 4 bases to trimming and J lost 5 bases, with 14 bases between them. CDR1 SNHLY and CDR2 FYNNEI come from the germline V gene. The DNA of the CDR3 is TGTGCCAGCAGTGTAGGGGGAGGGGAAACTGAAGCTTTCTTT. It specifies CASSVGGGETEAFF.

There are many counts of this clonotype. The rearrangement links TRBV5-1 to TRBJ2-1; D possibly uses TRBD1 or TRBD2 (5 bases each). The CDR3 length is 13 residues. Deletions cut 3 bases from V and 9 bases from J, with 13 bases between. CDR1 SGHRS and CDR2 YFSETQ come from the germline V gene. This chain's CDR3 is CASSYGTGPEQFF. The CDR3, as DNA: TGCGCCAGCAGCTATGGGACCGGTCCTGAGCAGTTCTTC.

The rearrangement joins TRBV7-3 to TRBJ2-1; a possible D gene is TRBD2 (6 bases). This CDR3 is built from 16 residues. The V and J ends lost 4 bases and 4 bases respectively, with 17 bases between them. The germline V gene has CDR1 SGHTA and CDR2 FQGTGA. For the CDR3, the DNA is TGTGCCAGCAGCTCGAGCCGGGAGAACCCTTACAATGAGCAGTTCTTC. The encoded protein is CASSSSRENPYNEQFF. Full variable domain (rest looked up from reference TRBV7-3 and TRBJ2-1): GAGVSQTPSNKVTEKGKYVELRCDPISGHTALYWYRQSLGQGPEFLIYFQGTGAADDSGLPNDRFFAVRPEGSVSTLKIQRTERGDSAVYLCASSSSRENPYNEQFFGPGTRLTVL.

Comments on this clonotype: This could be a read error, since a much larger clone is one nucleotide away. The chain combines TRBV7-2 with TRBJ2-1, with TRBD2 identical over 11 bases. The CDR3 spans 18 residues. Germline values: CDR1 SGHTA, CDR2 FQGNSA. CDR3 amino acids: CASSSPTSGVSSHNEQFF. The CDR3 nucleotides are TGTGCCAGCAGCTCTCCGACTAGCGGGGTTAGCTCCCACAATGAGCAGTTCTTC. Full variable domain (rest looked up from reference TRBV7-2 and TRBJ2-1): GAGVSQSPSNKVTEKGKDVELRCDPISGHTALYWYRQSLGQGLEFLIYFQGNSAPDKSGLPSDRFSAERTGGSVSTLTIQRTQQEDSAVYLCASSSPTSGVSSHNEQFFGPGTRLTVL.

V is TRBV3-1 and J is TRBJ2-2; no clear D. The CDR3 covers 18 residues. The V end lost 0 bases, the J end lost 2 bases, and 16 bases lay between the germline ends. The germline CDR1 and CDR2 sequences are LGHDT and YNNKEL (reference sequence). The CDR3 DNA reads as TGTGCCAGCAGCCAAGAACTTTGGTACAGAATAAACACCGGGGAGCTGTTTTTT. Translation: CASSQELWYRINTGELFF. The whole variable domain, filled in from reference TRBV3-1 and TRBJ2-2, reads DTAVSQTPKYLVTQMGNDKSIKCEQNLGHDTMYWYKQDSKKFLKIMFSYNNKELIINETVPNRFSPKSPDKAHLNLHINSLELGDSAVYFCASSQELWYRINTGELFFGEGSRLTVL.

This clonotype has a handful of counts. The chain links TRBV24-1 to TRBJ2-3; weak D call: TRBD1 (6 bases). The CDR3 covers 11 residues. Germline V gene data show CDR1 as KGHDR and CDR2 as SFDVKD. The V gene lost 7 bases and the J gene lost 7 bases, with 8 bases spanning the gap. The CDR3 is CATRGDNTQYF. In nucleotides, the CDR3 is TGTGCCACCAGGGGGGACAATACGCAGTATTTT.

The chain recombines TRBV7-9 with TRBJ2-1; D not resolved. V lost 0 bases and J lost 9, with 6 bases in between. Germline V gene sequence: CDR1 SEHNR, CDR2 FQNEAQ (reference sequence). This CDR3 spans 12 amino acids. DNA for the CDR3: TGTGCCAGCAGCTTAGCCCGGTTTGAGCAGTTCTTC. Translation: CASSLARFEQFF.

This clonotype was detected only a few times. The chain carries TRBV7-2 and TRBJ2-7, with 9 positions matching TRBD2. Germline CDR1 reads SGHTA; CDR2 reads FQGNSA. This CDR3 is built from 16 residues. The V segment lost 1 base and the J segment 3 bases; nucleotides outside the gene matches: 7. The CDR3 DNA reads TGTGCCAGCAGCTTAGACGGAGCTAGCGGGATCTACGAGCAGTACTTC. It specifies CASSLDGASGIYEQYF. Full variable domain (missing parts from reference TRBV7-2 and TRBJ2-7): GAGVSQSPSNKVTEKGKDVELRCDPISGHTALYWYRQSLGQGLEFLIYFQGNSAPDKSGLPSDRFSAERTGGSVSTLTIQRTQQEDSAVYLCASSLDGASGIYEQYFGPGTRLTVT.

Concerning this clonotype itself: A much larger clone differs from this one at a single base, so this may be a read error. The V and J genes are TRBV6-2 or TRBV6-3 and TRBJ2-3, with a possible D match to TRBD1 (6 bases). Germline V CDR1 and CDR2: MNHEY, SVGEGT. There are 16 residues in the CDR3. Trimming took 6 bases from V and 9 from J, leaving 25 bases between them. CDR3 loop: CASSPRTGFDLGTQYF. CDR3 DNA: TGTGCCAGCAGCCCACGTACAGGGTTCGACTTGGGGACGCAGTATTTT.

This clonotype was detected only a few times. The chain links TRBV5-6 to TRBJ2-7, with D uncertain. The CDR3 totals 13 residues. The V gene lost 4 bases and the J gene lost 5 bases, with 13 bases spanning the gap. The germline gives CDR1 SGHDT, CDR2 YYEEEE. CDR3 bases: TGTGCCAGCAGCGTGGGTCGGGTTCACGAGCAGTACTTC. The encoded protein is CASSVGRVHEQYF.

This clonotype was counted many times. This chain uses TRBV2 with TRBJ2-7, with D hard to call. V gave up 6 bases and J gave up 4 bases, with 13 bases separating them. Per the germline V gene, CDR1 is SNHLY and CDR2 is FYNNEI. The CDR3 totals 13 residues. The CDR3 bases are TGTGCCAGCAGGTCCCAAGGGTTATACGAGCAGTACTTC. It yields the protein CASRSQGLYEQYF.

This clonotype occurred many times. The DNA for the CDR3 is TGTGCCAGCAGTTTATTGGAGGGGCCCGAGCAGTACTTC. It yields the protein CASSLLEGPEQYF. The gene calls are TRBV27 and TRBJ2-7; the D gene is possibly TRBD2 (6 bases). The CDR3 contains 13 residues. From germline, CDR1 is MNHEY and CDR2 SMNVEV (reference sequence). Trimming shortened V by 1 base and J by 6 bases, and 10 bases separated the two germline ends.

This clonotype came up many times. The gene calls are TRBV24-1 and TRBJ2-5; D might be TRBD1 (6 bases). CDR1 is KGHDR, CDR2 SFDVKD, per germline. This CDR3 has 13 amino acids. V lost 9 bases to trimming and J lost 4 bases, with 14 bases between them. The DNA for the CDR3 is TGTGCCACCTCGACAGGTTTAGGAGAGACCCAGTACTTC. This sequence encodes CATSTGLGETQYF.

J is TRBJ2-2 and V is TRBV15; D is undetermined. The V gene's germline CDR1 is LNHNV and CDR2 YYDKDF (reference sequence). This CDR3 contains 14 residues. Trimming left V 9 bases short and J 6 bases short, with 17 bases between. The chain's CDR3 is CATTAGVLPGELFF. The CDR3 nucleotides read TGTGCCACTACTGCTGGTGTTTTGCCCGGGGAGCTGTTTTTT.